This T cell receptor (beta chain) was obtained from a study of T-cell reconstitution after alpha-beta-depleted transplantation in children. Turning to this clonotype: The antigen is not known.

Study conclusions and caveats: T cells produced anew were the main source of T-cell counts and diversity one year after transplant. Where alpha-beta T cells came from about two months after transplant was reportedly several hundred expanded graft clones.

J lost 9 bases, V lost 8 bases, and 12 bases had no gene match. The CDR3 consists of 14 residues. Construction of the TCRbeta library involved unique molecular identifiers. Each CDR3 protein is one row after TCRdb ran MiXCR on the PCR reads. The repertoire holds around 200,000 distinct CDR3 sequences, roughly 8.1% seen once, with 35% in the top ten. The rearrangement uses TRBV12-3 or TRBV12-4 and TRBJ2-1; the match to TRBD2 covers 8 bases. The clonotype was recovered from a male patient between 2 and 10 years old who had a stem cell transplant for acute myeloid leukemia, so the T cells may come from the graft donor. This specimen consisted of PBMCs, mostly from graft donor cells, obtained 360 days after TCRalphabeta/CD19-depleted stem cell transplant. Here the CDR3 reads CASGYLRLAREQFF. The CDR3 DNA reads TGTGCCAGCGGATATTTGCGACTAGCGCGTGAGCAGTTCTTC.